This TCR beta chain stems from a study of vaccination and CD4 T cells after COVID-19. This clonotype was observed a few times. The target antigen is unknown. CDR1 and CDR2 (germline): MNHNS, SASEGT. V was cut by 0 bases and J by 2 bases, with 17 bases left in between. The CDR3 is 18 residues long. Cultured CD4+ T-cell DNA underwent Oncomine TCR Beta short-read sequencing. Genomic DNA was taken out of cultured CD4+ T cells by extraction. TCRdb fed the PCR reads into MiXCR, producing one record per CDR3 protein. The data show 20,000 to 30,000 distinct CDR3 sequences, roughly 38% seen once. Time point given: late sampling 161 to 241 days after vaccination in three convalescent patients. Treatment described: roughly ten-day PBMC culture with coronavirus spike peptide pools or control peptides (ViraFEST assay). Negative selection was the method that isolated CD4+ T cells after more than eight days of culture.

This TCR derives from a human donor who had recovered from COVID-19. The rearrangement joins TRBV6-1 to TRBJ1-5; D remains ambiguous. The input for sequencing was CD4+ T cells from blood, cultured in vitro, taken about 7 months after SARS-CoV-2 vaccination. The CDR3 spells CASSEAWRVPSRNQPQHF. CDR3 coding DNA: TGTGCCAGCAGTGAAGCGTGGAGGGTCCCGTCGCGCAATCAGCCCCAGCATTTT.